This T cell receptor beta chain was profiled in a study of CD8 T cells in Susac syndrome (dated by TCRdb to between 2019 and 2020). Background on the whole study: The study used repertoire sequencing to test whether antigen drove CD8+ T cell activation and differentiation in Susac syndrome.

The paper's findings and limits, for the study overall: The study acknowledged that relatively few individuals were included in the TCR sequencing and HLA analysis.

About this clonotype itself: The antigen it binds to is not known. The input lacks base qualities; no much larger clone sits a single base away.

RNA was extracted with the RNeasy kit and about 0.5 to 1 ug was reverse transcribed using random hexamers. TCR beta CDR3 regions were amplified with the immunoSEQ multiplex PCR assay covering 54 Vbeta and 13 Jbeta segments. Bias from PCR amplification was corrected by using a synthetic template baseline for primer optimization and for computational correction. The authors processed their data as follows. Reads were annotated to V, D and J genes according to IMGT and were analyzed with immunoSEQ Analyzer, with only productive sequences retained. To calculate clonality, Shannon entropy was normalized by log2 of the number of productive unique sequences and then subtracted from one. For each patient and control, public and private clones were evaluated within the 100 most prevalent clones. Susac-specific clones were defined as absent from healthy and MS cohorts, over a thousand published viral clones and other ImmuneACCESS disease sequences. The public reads were quality trimmed at Q25 with fastp and then assembled into clones with MiXCR by TCRdb, keeping productive beta chains. When rows share a CDR3 protein, they turn into one entry using the most common DNA and genes. The V and J calls and clone size are TCRdb's, not the authors'. This sample gives 200,000 to 250,000 distinct CDR3 sequences in total; approximately 92% of them show up just once. Of the sample, around 0.07% is held by the ten largest clones.

Peripheral blood CD8+ and CD4+ T cells from healthy donors, Susac syndrome patients and multiple sclerosis patients were profiled using high-throughput TCR beta sequencing. The multiple sclerosis controls were treatment-naive patients whose relapsing-remitting disease, either stable or active, fulfilled the revised McDonald criteria. Bulk CD8+ and CD4+ T cells were purified by magnetic negative isolation, while CD8+ TEMRA cells were enriched using FACS. Blood was collected in EDTA tubes and processed within 24 hours, with PBMCs isolated through density gradient centrifugation. PBMCs intended for TCR sequencing were frozen in liquid nitrogen and were later thawed in a 37 degrees C water bath. The sorted or isolated CD4+, CD8+ and CD8+ TEMRA cells reached a purity of at least 90%. The germline V gene encodes CDR1 SGHRS and CDR2 YFSETQ. Cut back by 2 bases and 1 base, the V and J ends lie 12 bases apart. Reading from cysteine to phenylalanine, the CDR3 counts 15 amino acids. Only the CDR3 region is kept as DNA, spanning 45 bases read in frame from base 1.

The TCR was taken from a human donor with multiple sclerosis. The chain is encoded by TRBV5-1 joined to TRBJ2-5; tentative D gene TRBD1, with 5 bases matching. The specimen sequenced was CD4+ T cells from PBMCs. The nucleotide sequence reads TGCGCCAGCAGCTTTTCCACAGGAACCCAAGAGACCCAGTACTTC. Its protein reads: CASSFSTGTQETQYF.